This T cell receptor (beta chain) was retrieved from a study of metastatic and nonmetastatic thyroid tumors (dated by TCRdb to about 2020). Background for the entire study: Repertoires were compared across peripheral blood and tumor or nodule tissue samples from malignant and benign thyroid patients. Study-wide findings and limitations: In both blood and tumor samples, TCR beta diversity was reported to be significantly higher in malignant tumors than in benign nodules.

From cysteine to phenylalanine, the CDR3 is 15 amino acids long. CDR3 DNA only is kept here, 45 bases in frame from base 1. From a lookup of the germline V gene, CDR1 and CDR2 are SGHVS and FQNEAQ. V and J are truncated by 0 bases and 7 bases respectively, leaving an intervening sequence of 13 bases. This clone was picked up many times. Its antigen specificity is not known. Base qualities are not recorded, but no much larger clone differs from it by a single base. The library was made by PCR. Sequencing instrument: Illumina HiSeq 4000. The TCR beta-chain CDR3 region of each patient was profiled by high-throughput sequencing. From the authors' description of their analysis: Drawing on CDR3 differences between clinicopathological groups, the researchers built a classifier meant to tell apart patients with distant-metastatic papillary thyroid cancer. The Shannon index was used to measure repertoire diversity, and the Morisita-Horn index was used to measure how similar tumor and blood repertoires were. Starting from the raw public reads, TCRdb applied fastp trimming at Q25, assembled clones with MiXCR and retained in-frame beta chains. The V and J calls were determined by TCRdb, not by the authors. The sample profile shows some 33,000 clones; about a tenth of them were found once. The ten largest clones capture about a sixth of the sample.

None of the patients had been given any treatment before thyroid surgery. Using T-cell receptor beta sequencing, the study looked back at clinical samples from patients collected from the early 2010s to the late 2010s. This receptor was obtained from a female donor with papillary thyroid cancer or a benign thyroid nodule (not recorded which). Some clones in this sample may be carry-over from other donors' samples. The rearranged chain carries TRBV7-8 and TRBJ2-1; matching of 6 bases hints at TRBD2 as the D gene. The material sequenced was blood. The DNA sequence reads TGTGCCAGCAGCTTAGCGCCAGGGCTAGCGAATGAGCAGTTCTTC. The translation is CASSLAPGLANEQFF.